The sequence of this TCR beta chain was determined in a study of graft-versus-host responses after intestinal transplantation. Study-wide context: All recipients were given anti-thymocyte globulin induction, and tacrolimus and steroids were then administered for 2 to 3 years.

On this clone: The antigen remains undetermined.

The CDR3 is made up of 14 amino acids. The germline V gene encodes CDR1 MGHRA and CDR2 YSYEKL. Study-level findings and limits: The presence of high graft-versus-host to host-versus-graft clonal ratios in allografts characterized patients with graft-donor T cell macrochimerism.

Some clones are missing from TCRdb's copy, which holds only in-frame ones; the method was immunoSEQ multiplex PCR. The sample carries 90,000 to 150,000 clones, 85% to 95% recorded once. The rearrangement joins TRBV4-1 to TRBJ2-5; possibly TRBD2 for D (6 bases). The J call could be wrong; TRBJ2-7 is a better fit for the DNA end. Sequencing was performed on unstimulated CD8+ T cells sorted from spleen or lymph node cells, taken before intestinal transplant. The origin of this receptor is a human donor who received an intestinal transplant. The CDR3 DNA reads as TGCGCCAGCAGCCACCAGGGAGGAGGCTACGAGCAGTACTTC. It specifies CASSHQGGGYEQYF.